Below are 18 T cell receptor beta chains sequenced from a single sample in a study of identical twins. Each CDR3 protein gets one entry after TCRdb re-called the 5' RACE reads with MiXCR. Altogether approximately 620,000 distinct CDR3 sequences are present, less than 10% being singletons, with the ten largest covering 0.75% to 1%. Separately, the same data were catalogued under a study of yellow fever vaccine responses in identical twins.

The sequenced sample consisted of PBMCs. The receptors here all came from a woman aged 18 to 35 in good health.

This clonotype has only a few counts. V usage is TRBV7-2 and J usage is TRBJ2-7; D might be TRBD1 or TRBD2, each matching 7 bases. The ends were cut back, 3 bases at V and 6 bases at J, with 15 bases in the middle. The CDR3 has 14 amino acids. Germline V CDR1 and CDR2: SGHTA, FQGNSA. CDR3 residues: CASSFLTGRVEQYF. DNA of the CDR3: TGTGCCAGCAGCTTTTTGACAGGGAGGGTCGAGCAGTACTTC.

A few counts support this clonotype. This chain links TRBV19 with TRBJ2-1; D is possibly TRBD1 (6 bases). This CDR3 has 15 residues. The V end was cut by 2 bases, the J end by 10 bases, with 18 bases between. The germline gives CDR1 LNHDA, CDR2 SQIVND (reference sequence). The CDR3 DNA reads TGTGCCAGTAGTATATCGGCCAGGGGCACAGGGGAGCAGTTCTTC. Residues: CASSISARGTGEQFF. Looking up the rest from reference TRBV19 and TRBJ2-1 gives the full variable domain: DGGITQSPKYLFRKEGQNVTLSCEQNLNHDAMYWYRQDPGQGLRLIYYSQIVNDFQKGDIAEGYSVSREKKESFPLTVTSAQKNPTAFYLCASSISARGTGEQFFGPGTRLTVL.

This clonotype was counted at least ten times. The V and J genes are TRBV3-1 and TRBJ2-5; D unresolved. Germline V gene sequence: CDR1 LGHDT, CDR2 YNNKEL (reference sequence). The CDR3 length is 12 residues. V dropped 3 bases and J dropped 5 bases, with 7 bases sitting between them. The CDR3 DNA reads TGTGCCAGCAGCCACAAAGGGGAGACCCAGTACTTC. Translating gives CASSHKGETQYF.

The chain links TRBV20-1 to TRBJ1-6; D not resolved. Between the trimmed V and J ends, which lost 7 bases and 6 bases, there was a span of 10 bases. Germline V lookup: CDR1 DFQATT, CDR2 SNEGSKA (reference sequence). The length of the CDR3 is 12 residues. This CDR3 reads CSVAGINSPLHF. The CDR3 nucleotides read TGCAGTGTTGCAGGCATTAATTCACCCCTCCACTTT.

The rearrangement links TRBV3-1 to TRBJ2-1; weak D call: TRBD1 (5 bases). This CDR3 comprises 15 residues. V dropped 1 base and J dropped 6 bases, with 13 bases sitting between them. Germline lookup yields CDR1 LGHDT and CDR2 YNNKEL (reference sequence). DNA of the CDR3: TGTGCCAGCAGCCAAGGGACAATCCCCGGCAATGAGCAGTTCTTC. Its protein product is CASSQGTIPGNEQFF.

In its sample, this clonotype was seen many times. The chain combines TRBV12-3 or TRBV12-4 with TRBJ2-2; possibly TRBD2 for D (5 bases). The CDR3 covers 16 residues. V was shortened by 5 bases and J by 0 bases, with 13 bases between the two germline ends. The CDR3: CASSRILAANTGELFF. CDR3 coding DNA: TGTGCCAGCAGTCGGATCCTAGCAGCGAACACCGGGGAGCTGTTTTTT.

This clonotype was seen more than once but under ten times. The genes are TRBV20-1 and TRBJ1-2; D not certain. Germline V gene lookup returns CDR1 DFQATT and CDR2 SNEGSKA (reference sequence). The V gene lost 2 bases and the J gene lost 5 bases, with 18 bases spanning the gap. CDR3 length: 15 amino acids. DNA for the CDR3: TGCAGTGCTAGACGTGGCGGAATACGGCATTATGGCTACACCTTC. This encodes CSARRGGIRHYGYTF.

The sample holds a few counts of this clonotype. The CDR3 sequence: CASRRQTNTGELFF. The CDR3 DNA reads TGTGCCAGCAGAAGACAGACGAACACCGGGGAGCTGTTTTTT. The chain is built from TRBV12-3 or TRBV12-4 and TRBJ2-2; TRBD1 is a possible D gene (5 bases). The CDR3 consists of 14 residues. V gave up 6 bases and J gave up 0 bases, with 8 bases separating them.

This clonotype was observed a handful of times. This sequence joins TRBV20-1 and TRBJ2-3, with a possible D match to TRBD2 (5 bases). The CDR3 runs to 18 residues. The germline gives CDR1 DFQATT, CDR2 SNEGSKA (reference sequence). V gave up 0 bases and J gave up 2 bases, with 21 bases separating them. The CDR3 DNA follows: TGCAGTGCTAGAGATCCTTTCTCGGCGGGCACACTCACAGATACGCAGTATTTT. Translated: CSARDPFSAGTLTDTQYF.

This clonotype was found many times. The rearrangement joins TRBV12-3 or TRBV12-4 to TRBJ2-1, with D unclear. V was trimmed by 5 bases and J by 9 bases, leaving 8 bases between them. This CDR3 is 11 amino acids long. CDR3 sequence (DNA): TGTGCCAGCAGTCCTTTAGTTGAGCAGTTCTTC. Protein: CASSPLVEQFF.

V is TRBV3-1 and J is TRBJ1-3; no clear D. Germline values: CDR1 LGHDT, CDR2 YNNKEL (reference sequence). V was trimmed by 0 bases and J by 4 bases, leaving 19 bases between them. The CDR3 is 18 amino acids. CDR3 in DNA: TGTGCCAGCAGCCAAGAAACCCCTGGACTGGTTGGGGGAAACACCATATATTTT. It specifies CASSQETPGLVGGNTIYF.

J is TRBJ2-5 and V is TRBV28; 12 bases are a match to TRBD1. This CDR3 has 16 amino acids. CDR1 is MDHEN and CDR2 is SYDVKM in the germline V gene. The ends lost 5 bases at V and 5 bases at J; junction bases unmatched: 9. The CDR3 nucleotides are TGTGCCAGCAGTGGTGGGGGACAGGGGGCGGTGGAGACCCAGTACTTC. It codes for CASSGGGQGAVETQYF.

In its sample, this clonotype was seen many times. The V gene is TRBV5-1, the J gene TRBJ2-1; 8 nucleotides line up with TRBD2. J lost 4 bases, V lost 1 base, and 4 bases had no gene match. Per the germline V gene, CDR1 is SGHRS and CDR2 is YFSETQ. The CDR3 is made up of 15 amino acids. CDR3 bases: TGCGCCAGCAGCTTGTCGGGGGGGAATTACAATGAGCAGTTCTTC. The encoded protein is CASSLSGGNYNEQFF.

CDR3 sequence (DNA): TGTGCCATCAGTGAGGAGATCCTATACAATGAGCAGTTCTTC. It specifies CAISEEILYNEQFF. J is TRBJ2-1 and V is TRBV10-3; D unresolved. V was shortened by 2 bases and J by 4 bases, with 9 bases between the two germline ends. Germline assignment: CDR1 ENHRY and CDR2 SYGVKD. The CDR3 spans 14 residues.

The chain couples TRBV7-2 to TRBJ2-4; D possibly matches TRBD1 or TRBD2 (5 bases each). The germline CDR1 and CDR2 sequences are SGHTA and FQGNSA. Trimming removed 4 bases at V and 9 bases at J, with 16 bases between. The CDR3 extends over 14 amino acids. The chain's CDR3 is CASSSQGAGGIQYF. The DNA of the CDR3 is TGTGCCAGCAGCTCCCAGGGAGCCGGCGGCATTCAGTACTTC.

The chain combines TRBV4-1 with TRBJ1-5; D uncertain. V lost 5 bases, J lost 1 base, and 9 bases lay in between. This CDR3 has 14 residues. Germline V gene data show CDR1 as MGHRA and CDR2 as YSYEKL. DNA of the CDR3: TGCGCCAGCAGCGTAGTGGGGAGCAATCAGCCCCAGCATTTT. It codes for CASSVVGSNQPQHF.

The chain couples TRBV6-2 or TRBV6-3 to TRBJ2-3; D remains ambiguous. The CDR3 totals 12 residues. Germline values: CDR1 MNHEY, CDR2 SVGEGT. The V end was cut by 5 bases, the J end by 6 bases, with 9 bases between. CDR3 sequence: CASSIGADTQYF. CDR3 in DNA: TGTGCCAGCAGTATAGGCGCTGATACGCAGTATTTT.

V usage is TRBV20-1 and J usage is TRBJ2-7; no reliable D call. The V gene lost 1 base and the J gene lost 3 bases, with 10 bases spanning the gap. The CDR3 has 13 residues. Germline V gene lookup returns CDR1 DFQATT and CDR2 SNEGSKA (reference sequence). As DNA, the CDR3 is TGCAGTGCTAGAGTGGGGTTTGGCTACGAGCAGTACTTC. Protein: CSARVGFGYEQYF.